Listed here are 23 T cell receptor beta chains from one sample, sequenced in a study of identical twins. TCRdb recomputed calls from the 5' RACE reads with MiXCR, one row per CDR3 protein. The data show 1.5 million to 2 million distinct CDR3 sequences, with around a third seen just once and approximately 0.25% held by the top ten. The sample consisted of cord blood. These receptor sequences come from a newborn girl in good health.

This clonotype was counted ten times or more. This rearrangement joins TRBV20-1 to TRBJ1-5, with D unclear. This CDR3 is 13 amino acids long. Germline V lookup: CDR1 DFQATT, CDR2 SNEGSKA (reference sequence). V shed 0 bases and J shed 2 bases, with 5 bases lying between them. As DNA, the CDR3 is TGCAGTGCTAGAGATCAGGGCAATCAGCCCCAGCATTTT. Protein: CSARDQGNQPQHF.

J is TRBJ2-3 and V is TRBV6-6; TRBD1 is a possible D gene (6 bases). V was pared by 5 bases and J by 5 bases, with 23 bases between. Germline CDR1 and CDR2: MNHNY and SVGAGI (reference sequence). The CDR3 runs to 17 residues. This CDR3 reads CASSHYRDTRRGDTQYF. The CDR3 region has the DNA TGTGCCAGCAGTCACTACCGGGACACCCGGCGTGGAGATACGCAGTATTTT.

This clonotype was detected a few times. The chain combines TRBV21-1 with TRBJ2-7; the table's D call of TRBD1 was not tested on the DNA. TRBV21-1 represents a pseudogene. The CDR3 has 15 amino acids. CDR3 DNA sequence: TGTGCCAGCGGGGAGGGGAAGGGGGTTTCCTACGAGCAGTACTTC. Encoded protein: CASGEGKGVSYEQYF.

The chain joins TRBV28 to TRBJ2-1; D not resolved. Trimming removed 8 bases at V and 13 bases at J, with 18 bases between. This CDR3 has 12 residues. Looked up from germline, CDR1 is MDHEN and CDR2 is SYDVKM. As DNA, the CDR3 is TGTGCCAGCGAGAATAAGGGCGAGACCCAGTTCTTC. Translating it yields CASENKGETQFF.

This clonotype showed up just a few times. V is TRBV12-3 or TRBV12-4 and J is TRBJ2-5, with TRBD2 matching over 8 bases. The end of the DNA is better explained by TRBJ2-7, so the J call may be wrong. This CDR3 region has 16 residues. CDR3 DNA sequence: TGTGCCAGCAGCCGAATCCTCGGGAGGGCTGGCTACGAGCAGTACTTC. Its protein product is CASSRILGRAGYEQYF.

This clonotype was detected once. The V call is TRBV10-3, the J call TRBJ2-4; TRBD2 is a possible D gene (6 bases). The closer fit of TRBJ2-5 to the DNA end suggests the J call may be wrong. CDR3 size: 12 residues. Looked up from germline, CDR1 is ENHRY and CDR2 is SYGVKD. The CDR3 protein is CAIRPGGETQYF. CDR3 nucleotide sequence: TGTGCCATCAGACCCGGGGGAGAGACCCAGTACTTC.

In this sample, this clonotype turned up a few times. The chain combines TRBV12-3 or TRBV12-4 with TRBJ2-7; D is unclear. The tail of the sequence fits TRBJ2-5 better, so the J call may be wrong. This CDR3 spans 13 amino acids. CDR3 nucleotides: TGTGCCAGCAGTTTTAGGAGTCGGGAGACCCAGTACTTC. It is translated as CASSFRSRETQYF.

V and J are TRBV4-2 and TRBJ2-5; TRBD2 aligns across 12 bases. The V gene end was trimmed by 3 bases and the J gene end by 11 bases; junction bases not matched to a gene: 10. The CDR3 runs to 15 residues. The V gene's germline CDR1 is LGHNA and CDR2 YNFKEQ. The CDR3 is CASSQTSGGGYKQYF. The CDR3 bases are TGTGCCAGCAGCCAGACTAGCGGGGGAGGTTACAAGCAGTACTTC.

A few counts support this clonotype. A much larger clone lies one base from this, so it may be a read error. The V gene is TRBV6-1, the J gene TRBJ2-7; TRBD1 might be the D (6 bases). The CDR3 runs 11 residues. V was shortened by 7 bases and J by 3 bases, with 7 bases between the two germline ends. Germline V gene data show CDR1 as MNHNS and CDR2 as SASEGT. The CDR3 protein is CASTGVYEQYF. The DNA of the CDR3 is TGTGCCAGCACAGGGGTCTACGAGCAGTACTTC.

For this clonotype: A much larger clone is a single base away; this may be a read error. The chain employs TRBV3-1 and TRBJ2-5, with a tentative D call TRBD2 (7 bases). Germline assignment: CDR1 LGHDT and CDR2 YNNKEL (reference sequence). V gave up 2 bases and J gave up 11 bases, with 21 bases separating them. The CDR3 length is 15 residues. This chain's CDR3 is CASSQWGGPLYEQYF. Written as DNA, the CDR3 is TGTGCCAGCAGCCAATGGGGGGGGCCATTATATGAGCAGTACTTC.

This chain joins TRBV10-3 and TRBJ2-7; D not certain. Germline CDR1 is ENHRY and CDR2 is SYGVKD. CDR3 length: 13 residues. V was trimmed by 2 bases and J by 2 bases, leaving 7 bases between them. The CDR3 spells CAISEGFTYEQYF. CDR3 DNA: TGTGCCATCAGTGAGGGATTTACCTACGAGCAGTACTTC.

The chain couples TRBV10-3 to TRBJ2-3; tentative D call: TRBD1 (6 bases). Germline lookup yields CDR1 ENHRY and CDR2 SYGVKD. Trimming removed 3 bases at V and 1 base at J, with 14 bases between. The CDR3 spans 16 residues. CDR3 sequence (DNA): TGTGCCATCAGTGACTCTCAGGGGATCGGCACAGATACGCAGTATTTT. This codes for CAISDSQGIGTDTQYF.

The chain couples TRBV6-1 to TRBJ2-4; TRBD1 is a possible D gene (6 bases). The J call may be in error: the DNA end matches TRBJ2-7 better. Germline CDR1 is MNHNS and CDR2 is SASEGT. The CDR3 totals 12 residues. The CDR3: CASSHRESEQYF. In DNA form, the CDR3 reads TGTGCCAGCAGTCACAGGGAATCCGAGCAGTACTTC.

The genes are TRBV10-3 and TRBJ1-3, with D hard to call. The CDR3 consists of 15 residues. The germline gives CDR1 ENHRY, CDR2 SYGVKD. V lost 3 bases, J lost 0 bases, and 9 bases lay in between. CDR3 amino acids: CAISEGRSSGNTIYF. CDR3 DNA sequence: TGTGCCATCAGTGAAGGCAGGAGCTCTGGAAACACCATATATTTT.

This clonotype was observed a handful of times. The genes are TRBV9 and TRBJ1-2; D is uncertain. The germline CDR1 and CDR2 sequences are SGDLS and YYNGEE. Trimming took 0 bases from V and 5 from J, leaving 11 bases between them. The CDR3 spans 14 residues. This CDR3 reads CASSVVPEEYGYTF. The CDR3, as DNA: TGTGCCAGCAGCGTAGTTCCAGAGGAATATGGCTACACCTTC.

This clonotype occurred a few times. The chain uses TRBV7-9 and TRBJ2-1, with TRBD2 identical over 7 bases. Per germline, CDR1 SEHNR and CDR2 FQNEAQ (reference sequence). This CDR3 contains 15 residues. V shed 1 base, J shed 5 bases, and the junction held 5 bases outside the gene matches. The CDR3 region has the DNA TGTGCCAGCAGCTTAGAGCGGGACGGCAACAATGAGCAGTTCTTC. Translation: CASSLERDGNNEQFF.

This clonotype was seen a handful of times. Written as DNA, the CDR3 is TGTGCCAGCAACCTCGGGGGGACTAATGAAAAACTGTTTTTT. Encoded protein: CASNLGGTNEKLFF. The rearrangement links TRBV28 to TRBJ1-4, with D perhaps TRBD1 (5 bases). CDR3 size: 14 residues. V was shortened by 7 bases and J by 2 bases, with 11 bases between the two germline ends. In germline, CDR1 is MDHEN, CDR2 SYDVKM.

The V gene is TRBV6-6, the J gene TRBJ2-3; 10 nucleotides line up with TRBD1. The CDR3 has 17 residues. Germline CDR1 and CDR2: MNHNY and SVGAGI (reference sequence). Trimming at V came to 2 bases and at J to 3 bases, leaving 8 bases not matched to a gene. CDR3 loop: CASSYIPDRGPTDTQYF. The CDR3 bases are TGTGCCAGCAGTTACATCCCCGACAGGGGGCCTACAGATACGCAGTATTTT.

This clonotype was observed a handful of times. This sequence joins TRBV5-1 and TRBJ2-1, with 11 bases that match TRBD2. The J segment lost 1 base and the V segment lost 4 bases, leaving 13 bases of the junction unmatched. CDR3 length: 19 residues. CDR1 and CDR2 (germline): SGHRS, YFSETQ. CDR3 in amino acids: CASSPGLAALIVSYNEQFF. Written as DNA, the CDR3 is TGCGCCAGCAGCCCGGGACTAGCGGCCCTGATCGTATCCTACAATGAGCAGTTCTTC.

As for this clonotype: One end of the junction varies from germline; a read error may be responsible. The chain recombines TRBV9 with TRBJ2-3; 11 nucleotides agree with TRBD2. From germline, CDR1 is SGDLS and CDR2 YYNGEE. This CDR3 is built from 17 residues. The CDR3 nucleotides read TGTGCCAGCAGCGTGTCCGGGACTAGCGGAAGGACAGATATGCAGTATTTT. As protein: CASSVSGTSGRTDMQYF.

The V and J genes are TRBV15 and TRBJ2-3; 8 bases are a match to TRBD2. The germline V gene has CDR1 LNHNV and CDR2 YYDKDF (reference sequence). V was pared by 3 bases and J by 2 bases, with 4 bases of the junction left unmatched. The CDR3 extends over 15 amino acids. The DNA of the CDR3 is TGTGCCACCAGCAGGAAGCGGGGGAACACAGATACGCAGTATTTT. Amino acids: CATSRKRGNTDTQYF. Combining the CDR3 with reference TRBV15 and TRBJ2-3 gives the whole variable domain DAMVIQNPRYQVTQFGKPVTLSCSQTLNHNVMYWYQQKSSQAPKLLFHYYDKDFNNEADTPDNFQSRRPNTSFCFLDIRSPGLGDTAMYLCATSRKRGNTDTQYFGPGTRLTVL.

The rearrangement uses TRBV20-1 and TRBJ2-1, with D tentatively TRBD1 or TRBD2 (5 bases each). The germline V gene has CDR1 DFQATT and CDR2 SNEGSKA (reference sequence). The CDR3 runs to 15 residues. V was trimmed by 6 bases and J by 6 bases, leaving 21 bases between them. CDR3 bases: TGCAGTGCCCTACTAGGTCCCACAGGATCCAATGAGCAGTTCTTC. It translates to CSALLGPTGSNEQFF.

This clonotype was seen a handful of times. The chain joins TRBV15 to TRBJ2-5; tentatively, D is TRBD2 (5 bases). The CDR3 sequence is 17 residues long. V dropped 3 bases and J dropped 1 base, with 18 bases sitting between them. From germline, CDR1 is LNHNV and CDR2 YYDKDF (reference sequence). As DNA, the CDR3 is TGTGCCACCAGCAGTCCCCCACAGCGGCTAGTCCAAGAGACCCAGTACTTC. Its translation: CATSSPPQRLVQETQYF.